The 27 T cell receptor beta chains reported below all come from one sample, sequenced in a study of blood T cell repertoires in COVID-19. Libraries were prepared by immunoSEQ multiplex PCR; TCRdb keeps only in-frame clonotypes and omits some of them. The sample consists of roughly 180,000 clones, approximately 85% of them appearing once. The sample comprised peripheral blood. The receptor set was obtained from a woman aged 55 to 70 with acute or convalescent COVID-19.

This chain uses TRBV19 with TRBJ1-2; D may be TRBD1 (5 bases). This CDR3 comprises 14 residues. Germline CDR1 is LNHDA and CDR2 is SQIVND (reference sequence). The V gene lost 7 bases and the J gene lost 4 bases, with 16 bases spanning the gap. The CDR3 protein is CASKGPQESYGYTF. The CDR3 coding sequence is TGTGCCAGTAAGGGGCCTCAAGAAAGCTATGGCTACACCTTC.

This clone appeared a few times. The V call is TRBV5-3, the J call TRBJ2-7, with TRBD1 as a possible D gene (6 bases). TRBV5-3 carries the ORF label, with uncertain function. The CDR3 consists of 12 residues. Trimming shortened V by 4 bases and J by 7 bases, and 12 bases separated the two germline ends. This chain's CDR3 is CARSGTRGEQYF. The CDR3 bases are TGTGCCAGAAGCGGGACGAGGGGGGAGCAGTACTTC.

This chain joins TRBV5-1 and TRBJ1-2; unclear D gene. V was clipped by 0 bases and J by 8 bases, with 14 bases between them. Germline loops: CDR1 SGHRS, CDR2 YFSETQ. The CDR3 is made up of 14 amino acids. The CDR3 here is CASSLVLGGKGYTF. CDR3 in DNA: TGCGCCAGCAGCTTGGTGCTGGGAGGGAAGGGCTACACCTTC.

The gene calls are TRBV2 and TRBJ1-2; 10 bases map to TRBD1. The germline V gene has CDR1 SNHLY and CDR2 FYNNEI. The junction had 20 bases not matched to a gene; V was cut back by 5 bases and J by 5 bases. This CDR3 contains 19 residues. The CDR3: CASSLLSLTGGRRGYGYTF. CDR3 sequence (DNA): TGTGCCAGCAGTTTACTCTCACTGACAGGGGGCAGGAGAGGTTATGGCTACACCTTC.

A single count supports this clone. V usage is TRBV29-1 and J usage is TRBJ1-2; maybe TRBD1 (5 bases). From germline, CDR1 is SQVTM and CDR2 ANQGSEA. This CDR3 comprises 13 residues. V lost 6 bases and J lost 2, with 13 bases in between. The CDR3 sequence is CSVISTANYGYTF. In nucleotides, the CDR3 is TGCAGCGTCATCTCGACAGCCAACTATGGCTACACCTTC. Using reference TRBV29-1 and TRBJ1-2 for the parts outside the CDR3, the full variable domain is SAVISQKPSRDICQRGTSLTIQCQVDSQVTMMFWYRQQPGQSLTLIATANQGSEATYESGFVIDKFPISRPNLTFSTLTVSNMSPEDSSIYLCSVISTANYGYTFGSGTRLTVV.

J is TRBJ2-6 and V is TRBV3-1 (or the pseudogene TRBV3-2); the D gene is possibly TRBD1 (6 bases). There are 16 residues in the CDR3. V was clipped by 6 bases and J by 4 bases, with 16 bases between them. The germline gives CDR1 LGHDT, CDR2 YNNKEL (reference sequence). DNA of the CDR3: TGTGCCAGCAGTGATACAGGGACCCGGGGGGCCAACGTCCTGACTTTC. This codes for CASSDTGTRGANVLTF.

The chain has TRBV29-1 and TRBJ1-2; 7 nucleotides align to TRBD1. Per the germline V gene, CDR1 is SQVTM and CDR2 is ANQGSEA. The V and J ends lost 6 bases and 10 bases, in that order; junction bases with no gene match: 11. The CDR3 consists of 12 residues. The DNA of the CDR3 is TGCAGCGTATTAACAGGGGAAGGGTTCTACACCTTC. It encodes CSVLTGEGFYTF.

This rearrangement joins TRBV5-1 to TRBJ2-1; a possible D gene is TRBD2 (5 bases). The ends were cut back, 2 bases at V and 0 bases at J, with 9 bases in the middle. CDR3 length equals 15 residues. Germline CDR1 SGHRS, CDR2 YFSETQ. The CDR3 here is CASSLAAPSYNEQFF. The CDR3 bases are TGCGCCAGCAGCTTAGCGGCACCCTCCTACAATGAGCAGTTCTTC.

V usage is TRBV3-1 (or the pseudogene TRBV3-2) and J usage is TRBJ2-7; tentatively, D is TRBD1 (7 bases). Trimming took 3 bases from V and 6 from J, leaving 18 bases between them. This CDR3 has 15 residues. Germline V lookup: CDR1 LGHDT, CDR2 YNNKEL (reference sequence). CDR3 nucleotide sequence: TGTGCCAGCAGCCACTGCGGGACAGACCCTTGCGAGCAGTACTTC. Protein: CASSHCGTDPCEQYF.

The chain links TRBV5-1 to TRBJ1-2; no reliable D call. The CDR3 extends over 14 amino acids. CDR1 and CDR2 from the germline V gene are SGHRS and YFSETQ. The ends were cut back, 0 bases at V and 7 bases at J, with 13 bases in the middle. The CDR3 loop is CASSLVAGPGGYTF. CDR3 DNA: TGCGCCAGCAGCTTGGTGGCAGGCCCAGGTGGCTACACCTTC.

The chain carries TRBV11-2 and TRBJ1-2, with D unclear. Trimming shortened V by 4 bases and J by 6 bases, and 18 bases separated the two germline ends. The CDR3 has 15 amino acids. The V gene's germline CDR1 is SGHAT and CDR2 FQNNGV. The CDR3 is CASSSQPWEGDGYTF. CDR3 DNA sequence: TGTGCCAGCAGCTCCCAACCGTGGGAGGGTGATGGCTACACCTTC.

This clone has just a few counts. This chain links TRBV7-6 with TRBJ2-3; 8 nucleotides match TRBD1. Germline CDR1 SGHVS, CDR2 FNYEAQ. V shed 5 bases, J shed 2 bases, and the junction held 6 bases outside the gene matches. This CDR3 comprises 15 residues. CDR3 bases: TGTGCCAGCAGCCCCCGACAGGGGATCACAGATACGCAGTATTTT. This gives the protein CASSPRQGITDTQYF.

The rearrangement links TRBV27 to TRBJ2-1; 7 bases match TRBD1. Germline CDR1 is MNHEY and CDR2 is SMNVEV (reference sequence). Trimming cost V 1 base and J 1 base; bases outside gene matches: 7. The CDR3 is made up of 17 amino acids. The CDR3 spells CASSLFSTGSSYNEQFF. For the CDR3, the DNA is TGTGCCAGCAGTTTATTCTCGACAGGGTCGTCCTACAATGAGCAGTTCTTC.

The gene calls are TRBV6-6 and TRBJ2-7; TRBD1 matches at 12 bases. V shed 5 bases, J shed 4 bases, and the junction held 9 bases outside the gene matches. Germline V lookup: CDR1 MNHNY, CDR2 SVGAGI (reference sequence). CDR3 length equals 16 residues. DNA of the CDR3: TGTGCCAGCAGTCGAGCCGGGACAGGGGGCGAGTACGAGCAGTACGTC. This codes for CASSRAGTGGEYEQYV.

This clone is a singleton in its sample. The chain is built from TRBV30 and TRBJ1-2; a possible D gene is TRBD1 (5 bases). V lost 1 base, J lost 2 bases, and 8 bases lay in between. Germline V lookup: CDR1 GTSNPN, CDR2 SVGIG (reference sequence). The CDR3 length is 13 residues. The CDR3 sequence: CAWSGGDNYGYTF. The CDR3 nucleotides are TGTGCCTGGAGTGGGGGGGACAACTATGGCTACACCTTC.

The CDR3 is CASRQTGGKNIQYF. CDR3 DNA sequence: TGCGCCAGCAGGCAGACAGGGGGCAAAAACATTCAGTACTTC. The V and J genes are TRBV5-1 and TRBJ2-4; 9 nucleotides align to TRBD1. V shed 5 bases, J shed 3 bases, and the junction held 3 bases outside the gene matches. Germline values: CDR1 SGHRS, CDR2 YFSETQ. The CDR3 runs to 14 residues.

There are a few counts of this clone. In DNA, the CDR3 is TGTGCCAGCAGTTACTCGGGCGGGACTTCCAATCAGCCCCAGCATTTT. It codes for CASSYSGGTSNQPQHF. The chain couples TRBV6-5 to TRBJ1-5; D possibly corresponds to TRBD1 (5 bases). V lost 0 bases and J lost 3, with 12 bases in between. CDR1 is MNHEY, CDR2 SVGAGI, per germline. The CDR3 extends over 16 amino acids.

This clone showed up just a few times. The V and J genes are TRBV5-6 and TRBJ2-3, with 8 bases lining up with TRBD1. Germline values: CDR1 SGHDT, CDR2 YYEEEE. Unmatched junction bases numbered 10, after V lost 4 bases and J lost 6 bases. This CDR3 region has 15 residues. This chain's CDR3 is CASSLWTGRADTQYF. The CDR3 DNA is TGTGCCAGCAGCCTGTGGACAGGGCGGGCCGATACGCAGTATTTT.

The gene calls are TRBV27 and TRBJ2-7; a possible D gene is TRBD1 (5 bases). CDR1 is MNHEY and CDR2 is SMNVEV in the germline V gene (reference sequence). The V end was cut by 3 bases, the J end by 0 bases, with 12 bases between. CDR3 size: 15 residues. Written as DNA, the CDR3 is TGTGCCAGCAGTTTTAGGCCCCAGGGCTCCTACGAGCAGTACTTC. It is translated as CASSFRPQGSYEQYF.

The chain joins TRBV7-3 to TRBJ2-3, with 9 bases matching TRBD1. This CDR3 is 16 amino acids long. V trimming: 5 bases; J trimming: 1 base; junction bases outside the gene matches: 7. Germline V gene lookup returns CDR1 SGHTA and CDR2 FQGTGA. The DNA for the CDR3 is TGTGCCAGCAGCCTAGGGACAGGGTGGGGCACAGATACGCAGTATTTT. Translation: CASSLGTGWGTDTQYF. Combining the CDR3 with reference TRBV7-3 and TRBJ2-3 gives the whole variable domain GAGVSQTPSNKVTEKGKYVELRCDPISGHTALYWYRQSLGQGPEFLIYFQGTGAADDSGLPNDRFFAVRPEGSVSTLKIQRTERGDSAVYLCASSLGTGWGTDTQYFGPGTRLTVL.

This chain connects TRBV12-3 or TRBV12-4 to TRBJ2-2; D is perhaps TRBD1 (5 bases). The CDR3 runs to 13 residues. Trimming cost V 6 bases and J 6 bases, with 11 bases left between them. The CDR3 is CASRDISPGELFF. The CDR3, as DNA: TGTGCCAGCAGGGACATTTCCCCCGGGGAGCTGTTTTTT.

The gene calls are TRBV2 and TRBJ2-7; TRBD2 matches 9 bases. The CDR3 runs to 14 residues. Trimming cost V 3 bases and J 2 bases; bases outside gene matches: 2. The germline V gene encodes CDR1 SNHLY and CDR2 FYNNEI. CDR3 sequence: CASSEREGPYEQYF. The CDR3 DNA sequence: TGTGCCAGCAGTGAGCGGGAGGGTCCCTACGAGCAGTACTTC.

This clone occurred once. J is TRBJ2-2 and V is TRBV12-5; TRBD2 agrees at 10 bases. Germline V gene sequence: CDR1 LGHNT, CDR2 FRNRAP. Trimming at V came to 7 bases and at J to 7 bases, leaving 6 bases not matched to a gene. This CDR3 comprises 14 residues. The CDR3 sequence: CASALAGAVGELFF. The CDR3 coding sequence is TGTGCTAGTGCCCTAGCGGGAGCGGTCGGGGAGCTGTTTTTT.

This sequence joins TRBV29-1 and TRBJ1-2; a weak D match, TRBD1 (6 bases). V was trimmed by 6 bases and J by 8 bases, leaving 22 bases between them. CDR3 length equals 14 residues. Germline CDR1 is SQVTM and CDR2 is ANQGSEA. CDR3 in amino acids: CSVGTGMGALGYTF. CDR3 sequence (DNA): TGCAGCGTCGGGACGGGTATGGGGGCTCTCGGCTACACCTTC.

The DNA of the CDR3 is TGTGCCAGCAGCGTAGGTCAGGACTCCAACACCGGGGAGCTGTTTTTT. As protein: CASSVGQDSNTGELFF. The chain links TRBV9 to TRBJ2-2, with D maybe TRBD2 (5 bases). Trimming took off 0 bases at V and 2 bases at J, with 11 bases between the two ends. Germline CDR1 is SGDLS and CDR2 is YYNGEE. CDR3 size: 16 residues.

The DNA for the CDR3 is TGTGCCAGCAGCTTAATGCAGGGTCTGAACACTGAAGCTTTCTTT. Amino acid sequence: CASSLMQGLNTEAFF. J is TRBJ1-1 and V is TRBV7-3, with a weak D call TRBD1 (5 bases). The CDR3 length is 15 residues. V was clipped by 1 base and J by 0 bases, with 9 bases between them. Germline CDR1 and CDR2: SGHTA and FQGTGA.

The gene calls are TRBV27 and TRBJ1-5, with D possibly being TRBD1 (5 bases). Germline CDR1 reads MNHEY; CDR2 reads SMNVEV (reference sequence). CDR3 length equals 14 residues. The V gene lost 2 bases and the J gene lost 6 bases, with 11 bases spanning the gap. CDR3: CASSLGGGGQPQHF. The CDR3 nucleotides read TGTGCCAGCAGTTTAGGTGGGGGGGGTCAGCCCCAGCATTTT.